Shown below are 24 T cell receptor beta chains from a single sample sequenced in a study of identical twins. TCRdb processed the 5' RACE reads anew with MiXCR; each CDR3 protein has one entry. This sample yields more than 200,000 distinct CDR3 sequences, of which about an eighth are seen a single time; around 8.9% belongs to the top ten. Sequences were obtained from memory (CD45RO+) T cells sorted from blood. These receptors all stem from a woman aged 18 to 35 in good health.

The rearrangement joins TRBV18 to TRBJ2-5, with D uncertain. In germline, CDR1 is KGHSH, CDR2 LQKENI. This CDR3 is built from 13 residues. V gave up 3 bases and J gave up 5 bases, with 10 bases separating them. The CDR3 region is CASSPPAGETQYF. CDR3 bases: TGTGCCAGCTCACCCCCGGCCGGGGAGACCCAGTACTTC.

This chain joins TRBV12-3 or TRBV12-4 and TRBJ1-1; D gene ambiguous. V lost 1 base to trimming and J lost 4 bases, with 10 bases between them. This CDR3 region has 14 residues. CDR3 loop: CASSLGQSGTEAFF. CDR3 sequence (DNA): TGTGCCAGCAGTTTAGGGCAGTCGGGCACTGAAGCTTTCTTT.

This rearrangement joins TRBV18 to TRBJ2-3; D is unclear. The V gene lost 2 bases and the J gene lost 2 bases, with 5 bases spanning the gap. The CDR3 contains 13 residues. From germline, CDR1 is KGHSH and CDR2 LQKENI. In DNA, the CDR3 is TGTGCCAGCTCACCATCTACCACAGATACGCAGTATTTT. Its protein is CASSPSTTDTQYF.

This clonotype was counted between two and nine times. The chain recombines TRBV20-1 with TRBJ1-6, with D hard to call. V gave up 0 bases and J gave up 9 bases, with 12 bases separating them. This CDR3 region has 14 residues. Germline V CDR1 and CDR2: DFQATT, SNEGSKA (reference sequence). The CDR3: CSARDLGARSPLHF. The CDR3 region has the DNA TGCAGTGCTAGAGATTTGGGAGCCCGTTCACCCCTCCACTTT.

The V and J genes are TRBV10-3 and TRBJ2-5; D not resolved. Germline CDR1 is ENHRY and CDR2 is SYGVKD. The length of the CDR3 is 12 residues. Trimming shortened V by 0 bases and J by 5 bases, and 4 bases separated the two germline ends. The CDR3 spells CAISESGETQYF. The DNA for the CDR3 is TGTGCCATCAGTGAGTCCGGGGAGACCCAGTACTTC.

CDR3 sequence reads: CASSTGRLAFLTDTQYF. CDR3 DNA: TGCGCCAGCAGCACCGGTCGACTAGCCTTTTTAACAGATACGCAGTATTTT. This rearrangement joins TRBV5-1 to TRBJ2-3; TRBD2 matches at 7 bases. This CDR3 contains 17 residues. V shed 4 bases and J 3 bases; nucleotides not matched to a gene: 14. In germline, CDR1 is SGHRS, CDR2 YFSETQ.

This clonotype was counted many times. The V gene is TRBV6-1, the J gene TRBJ2-1; 10 nucleotides line up with TRBD2. The CDR3 has 15 residues. Germline V lookup: CDR1 MNHNS, CDR2 SASEGT. After removal of 6 bases from V and 4 bases from J, the junction contained 6 bases not matched to a gene. The CDR3 here is CASRGSSGGYNEQFF. The CDR3 nucleotides are TGTGCCAGCAGGGGTTCTAGCGGGGGATACAATGAGCAGTTCTTC.

This clonotype was picked up a small number of times. The chain has TRBV12-3 or TRBV12-4 and TRBJ1-3; D ambiguous. V was cut by 1 base and J by 0 bases, with 10 bases left in between. The CDR3 has 16 residues. CDR3: CASSLDPYSSGNTIYF. The CDR3 nucleotides are TGTGCCAGCAGTTTAGACCCATATAGCTCTGGAAACACCATATATTTT.

This clonotype occurred a few times. This chain's CDR3 is CSARNPSGGTDEQFF. The CDR3, as DNA: TGCAGTGCTAGGAACCCCAGCGGGGGGACCGATGAGCAGTTCTTC. The genes are TRBV20-1 and TRBJ2-1, with TRBD2 matching over 9 bases. CDR1 and CDR2 from the germline V gene are DFQATT and SNEGSKA (reference sequence). The J segment lost 8 bases and the V segment lost 3 bases, leaving 11 bases of the junction unmatched. The CDR3 covers 15 residues.

This clonotype was counted between two and nine times. The chain couples TRBV6-1 to TRBJ2-2; D remains ambiguous. Trimming took off 6 bases at V and 8 bases at J, with 19 bases between the two ends. The CDR3 is made up of 15 amino acids. Germline-derived CDR1 and CDR2 are MNHNS and SASEGT. The CDR3 spells CASRAGTTNVGELFF. The CDR3 nucleotides are TGTGCCAGCAGGGCTGGTACAACGAATGTGGGGGAGCTGTTTTTT.

This clonotype was detected a few times. The V and J genes are TRBV5-4 and TRBJ2-1; D might be TRBD2 (7 bases). Germline V gene lookup returns CDR1 SGHNT and CDR2 YYREEE (reference sequence). This CDR3 is 16 amino acids long. The V end lost 4 bases, the J end lost 0 bases, and 14 bases lay between the germline ends. This CDR3 is CASSAGAEGSYNEQFF. CDR3 DNA: TGTGCCAGCAGCGCGGGGGCCGAGGGCTCCTACAATGAGCAGTTCTTC.

This clonotype was counted at least ten times. This chain links TRBV7-9 with TRBJ1-1; a possible D gene is TRBD1 (6 bases). Trimming took off 3 bases at V and 3 bases at J, with 14 bases between the two ends. The CDR3 contains 15 residues. From germline, CDR1 is SEHNR and CDR2 FQNEAQ (reference sequence). This chain's CDR3 is CASSLGSGGDTEAFF. For the CDR3, the DNA is TGTGCCAGCAGCTTGGGCTCTGGGGGCGACACTGAAGCTTTCTTT.

A few counts support this clonotype. The chain recombines TRBV10-2 with TRBJ1-5; D not resolved. Germline V gene lookup returns CDR1 WSHSY and CDR2 SAAADI. The CDR3 contains 13 residues. V lost 0 bases and J lost 4, with 4 bases in between. The DNA of the CDR3 is TGCGCCAGCAGTGAGTCGGGTAATCAGCCCCAGCATTTT. Translation: CASSESGNQPQHF.

The V call is TRBV20-1, the J call TRBJ2-1; 10 bases line up with TRBD2. Germline-derived CDR1 and CDR2 are DFQATT and SNEGSKA (reference sequence). The CDR3 is 16 amino acids. The CDR3 DNA is TGCACCGGATTAAAGGACGGTAGCGGGAGGTACAATGAGCAGTTCTTC. Encoded protein: CTGLKDGSGRYNEQFF.

This clonotype has just a few counts. V usage is TRBV20-1 and J usage is TRBJ2-3, with D perhaps TRBD2 (5 bases). Germline V gene lookup returns CDR1 DFQATT and CDR2 SNEGSKA (reference sequence). The CDR3 length is 15 residues. The V and J ends lost 1 base and 1 base respectively, with 12 bases between them. The CDR3 DNA is TGCAGTGCTAGAGGGGGAGTGCCGGGCACAGATACGCAGTATTTT. Amino acid sequence: CSARGGVPGTDTQYF.

The sample holds a few counts of this clonotype. CDR3 bases: TGCAGTGCTAGAGATCGCGGTCCTGGGACAGAGAGCACAGATACGCAGTATTTT. It is translated as CSARDRGPGTESTDTQYF. The chain couples TRBV20-1 to TRBJ2-3, with TRBD1 matching over 7 bases. The trim removed 0 bases at V and 0 bases at J, leaving 12 bases unmatched. This CDR3 has 18 residues. From germline, CDR1 is DFQATT and CDR2 SNEGSKA (reference sequence).

As to this clonotype: One end of the junction varies from germline; a read error may be responsible. V and J are TRBV12-3 or TRBV12-4 and TRBJ2-1; 7 bases match TRBD2. The CDR3 sequence is 12 residues long. CDR3 nucleotide sequence: TGTGCCAGCAGTAGGGACTACAGTGAGCAGTTCTTC. Translated, it gives CASSRDYSEQFF.

The J gene is TRBJ2-7, the V gene TRBV7-2; D gene uncertain. Germline V gives CDR1 SGHTA, CDR2 FQGNSA. This CDR3 contains 14 residues. Between the trimmed V and J ends, which lost 5 bases and 0 bases, there was a span of 11 bases. The CDR3 here is CASSPGPGSYEQYF. The CDR3 nucleotides are TGTGCCAGCAGCCCAGGACCCGGCTCCTACGAGCAGTACTTC.

This clonotype was recorded a few times. The chain is built from TRBV10-3 and TRBJ2-1; maybe TRBD2 (5 bases). V was clipped by 5 bases and J by 4 bases, with 15 bases between them. The CDR3 runs 15 residues. Germline V CDR1 and CDR2: ENHRY, SYGVKD. The DNA for the CDR3 is TGTGCCATCAGTCATGGACTTTTAGGGTACAATGAGCAGTTCTTC. It codes for CAISHGLLGYNEQFF.

V and J are TRBV3-1 and TRBJ2-7; weak D call: TRBD2 (6 bases). Germline V lookup: CDR1 LGHDT, CDR2 YNNKEL (reference sequence). The CDR3 has 16 amino acids. V was clipped by 0 bases and J by 0 bases, with 12 bases between them. The CDR3 DNA sequence: TGTGCCAGCAGCCAAGATCTGGGAGCGGGCTCCTACGAGCAGTACTTC. This codes for CASSQDLGAGSYEQYF.

This clonotype was seen only a few times. The genes are TRBV7-9 and TRBJ2-1; D could derive from TRBD1 or TRBD2 (5 bases each). With 5 bases removed from V and 2 bases from J, the gap between germline ends came to 19 bases. Germline values: CDR1 SEHNR, CDR2 FQNEAQ (reference sequence). CDR3 length: 17 residues. The CDR3 DNA reads as TGTGCCAGCAGCGGAGGTTTGGGGGTTGTTGCCTACAATGAGCAGTTCTTC. Protein product: CASSGGLGVVAYNEQFF. Looking up the rest from reference TRBV7-9 and TRBJ2-1 gives the full variable domain: DTGVSQNPRHKITKRGQNVTFRCDPISEHNRLYWYRQTLGQGPEFLTYFQNEAQLEKSRLLSDRFSAERPKGSFSTLEIQRTEQGDSAMYLCASSGGLGVVAYNEQFFGPGTRLTVL.

With respect to this clonotype: Relative to the germline gene, one junction end is altered; a read error may explain this. The rearrangement joins TRBV10-3 to TRBJ1-2; D remains unclear. CDR1 is ENHRY and CDR2 is SYGVKD in the germline V gene. The CDR3 loop spans 14 amino acids. The DNA of the CDR3 is TGTGCCATCAGTGAGAAATCAGGAAATTATGTCTACACCTTC. Its protein is CAISEKSGNYVYTF.

The V and J genes are TRBV7-8 and TRBJ2-1, with 7 nucleotides matching TRBD2. The ends lost 0 bases at V and 1 base at J; junction bases unmatched: 6. This CDR3 spans 17 amino acids. Germline CDR1 SGHVS, CDR2 FQNEAQ. CDR3 amino acids: CASSLAVGRGSYNEQFF. CDR3 DNA: TGTGCCAGCAGCTTAGCGGTGGGGCGGGGGTCCTACAATGAGCAGTTCTTC.

Only a few counts were recorded for this clonotype. The V and J genes are TRBV3-1 and TRBJ1-1; no definite D call. This CDR3 spans 15 amino acids. Germline V lookup: CDR1 LGHDT, CDR2 YNNKEL (reference sequence). With 5 bases removed from V and 3 bases from J, the gap between germline ends came to 16 bases. The chain's CDR3 is CASSTDTRADTEAFF. CDR3 sequence (DNA): TGTGCCAGCAGCACAGACACACGGGCCGACACTGAAGCTTTCTTT.